The entry that follows covers one T cell receptor beta chain sequence. Sequencing used immunoSEQ multiplex PCR; TCRdb keeps in-frame clones, though not all of them. Of 45,000 to 60,000 clones in the sample, less than 90% were seen once. This CDR3 has 17 amino acids. The V end was cut by 4 bases, the J end by 2 bases, with 23 bases between. Germline V gene data show CDR1 as SQVTM and CDR2 as ANQGSEA. The sample belongs to a study of OX40 agonist ivuxolimab in advanced cancers. Study-level information: Patients received ivuxolimab, an agonistic anti-OX40 (CD134) antibody. Cancers in dose escalation were hepatocellular, melanoma, renal cell and head and neck.

The rearrangement uses TRBV29-1 and TRBJ1-2; D is unresolved. The material was CD4+ or CD8+ T cells sorted from blood, obtained in a trial of the OX40 agonist ivuxolimab. This sequence originates from an adult with an advanced solid tumor such as melanoma, head and neck, liver or kidney cancer. The CDR3 region is CSVGSAPKLGENYGYTF. The CDR3 DNA follows: TGCAGCGTTGGGTCGGCCCCAAAACTCGGGGAGAACTATGGCTACACCTTC.